One and the same sample provided the 19 T cell receptor beta chains below, sequenced in a study of blood T cell repertoires in COVID-19. Sequenced by immunoSEQ multiplex PCR; TCRdb stores in-frame clones only, minus some. This table holds under 500,000 clones, nearly 90% found once. Sequencing was performed on PBMCs or T cells enriched from blood (not recorded which). All receptors derive from a woman aged 18-29 years with acute COVID-19.

The rearrangement joins TRBV7-9 to TRBJ1-3; TRBD1 matches 7 bases. The V and J ends lost 6 bases and 0 bases, in that order; junction bases with no gene match: 5. This CDR3 comprises 15 residues. Germline CDR1 and CDR2: SEHNR and FQNEAQ (reference sequence). The CDR3 bases are TGTGCCAGCAGTCGACAGGGAAACTCTGGAAACACCATATATTTT. It encodes CASSRQGNSGNTIYF.

This chain joins TRBV5-4 and TRBJ2-3; 9 bases are a match to TRBD1. There are 16 residues in the CDR3. Germline CDR1 is SGHNT and CDR2 is YYREEE (reference sequence). The J segment lost 0 bases and the V segment lost 3 bases, leaving 5 bases of the junction unmatched. CDR3 loop: CASSSRDRASTDTQYF. DNA of the CDR3: TGTGCCAGCAGCTCAAGGGACAGGGCCAGCACAGATACGCAGTATTTT.

The CDR3 DNA reads as TGTGCCAGTAGACCCGGGACAGGGGACAATCAGCCCCAGCATTTT. It yields the protein CASRPGTGDNQPQHF. The chain couples TRBV19 to TRBJ1-5, with 10 bases that match TRBD1. CDR3 length equals 15 residues. V lost 6 bases and J lost 3; bases outside the gene matches: 5. CDR1 is LNHDA, CDR2 SQIVND, per germline (reference sequence).

This chain connects TRBV14 to TRBJ2-5; D remains ambiguous. Germline CDR1 reads SGHDN; CDR2 reads FVKESK. The CDR3 has 12 residues. V was clipped by 0 bases and J by 5 bases, with 4 bases between them. The CDR3 reads CASSQEAETQYF. The CDR3, as DNA: TGTGCCAGCAGCCAAGAAGCGGAGACCCAGTACTTC.

The chain employs TRBV3-1 (or the pseudogene TRBV3-2) and TRBJ1-2; D gene ambiguous. Germline V gene sequence: CDR1 LGHDT, CDR2 YNNKEL (reference sequence). V was trimmed by 1 base and J by 6 bases, leaving 6 bases between them. CDR3 length: 12 residues. The CDR3 sequence: CASSQGTNGYTF. As DNA, the CDR3 is TGTGCCAGCAGCCAAGGCACTAATGGCTACACCTTC.

This clone has just a few counts. The J gene is TRBJ1-1, the V gene TRBV7-9, with 8 bases that match TRBD1. Germline V gene lookup returns CDR1 SEHNR and CDR2 FQNEAQ (reference sequence). The V segment lost 6 bases and the J segment 2 bases; nucleotides outside the gene matches: 5. The CDR3 covers 14 residues. The CDR3 region is CASSYRGENTEAFF. CDR3 nucleotide sequence: TGTGCCAGCAGTTACAGGGGGGAAAACACTGAAGCTTTCTTT.

This chain joins TRBV7-2 and TRBJ1-5; no reliable D call. This CDR3 is 14 amino acids long. The ends were cut back, 1 base at V and 5 bases at J, with 9 bases in the middle. CDR1 is SGHTA, CDR2 FQGNSA, per germline. CDR3 amino acids: CASSLVNGDQPQHF. CDR3 DNA sequence: TGTGCCAGCAGCTTAGTGAACGGGGATCAGCCCCAGCATTTT.

As DNA, the CDR3 is TGTGCCAGTAGTGCGCGGACAGATAGCAATCAGCCCCAGCATTTT. Translating gives CASSARTDSNQPQHF. The chain employs TRBV19 and TRBJ1-5; maybe TRBD1 (6 bases). Germline V lookup: CDR1 LNHDA, CDR2 SQIVND (reference sequence). The CDR3 covers 15 residues. Deletions cut 5 bases from V and 0 bases from J, with 11 bases between.

This chain links TRBV5-5 with TRBJ2-7, with 7 bases matching TRBD1. The CDR3 is 13 amino acids. Germline CDR1 reads SGHKS; CDR2 reads YYEKEE (reference sequence). V trimming: 2 bases; J trimming: 2 bases; junction bases outside the gene matches: 1. The CDR3, as DNA: TGTGCCAGCAGCTTCGACAGGGCCTACGAGCAGTACTTC. As protein: CASSFDRAYEQYF.

This rearrangement joins TRBV5-1 to TRBJ2-1; 8 bases line up with TRBD1. CDR1 SGHRS and CDR2 YFSETQ come from the germline V gene. J was trimmed by 3 bases and V by 3 bases; bases with no gene match: 11. This CDR3 is 17 amino acids long. In DNA, the CDR3 is TGCGCCAGCAGCTCTCTATCCGGACAGGGCCGCTACAATGAGCAGTTCTTC. It encodes CASSSLSGQGRYNEQFF.

The chain has TRBV4-1 and TRBJ1-1; possibly TRBD1 for D (6 bases). The V end was cut by 2 bases, the J end by 5 bases, with 12 bases between. Looked up from germline, CDR1 is MGHRA and CDR2 is YSYEKL. CDR3 length: 14 amino acids. The CDR3 bases are TGCGCCAGCAGCCAACCTACAGGGCGTACTGAAGCTTTCTTT. It codes for CASSQPTGRTEAFF.

The genes are TRBV3-1 (or the pseudogene TRBV3-2) and TRBJ2-5, with 11 bases fitting TRBD2. The germline gives CDR1 LGHDT, CDR2 YNNKEL (reference sequence). J lost 1 base, V lost 2 bases, and 12 bases had no gene match. The CDR3 has 19 amino acids. The CDR3 reads CASSQRFLAGGNGQETQYF. CDR3 bases: TGTGCCAGCAGCCAACGTTTTCTAGCGGGGGGAAATGGCCAAGAGACCCAGTACTTC.

The chain has TRBV27 and TRBJ1-1, with D possibly matching TRBD1 (5 bases). Trimming cost V 4 bases and J 4 bases, with 13 bases left between them. The CDR3 is 14 amino acids. CDR1 is MNHEY and CDR2 is SMNVEV in the germline V gene (reference sequence). The CDR3 bases are TGTGCCAGCAGTTGGGGGGGGACGGGCACTGAAGCTTTCTTT. This sequence encodes CASSWGGTGTEAFF.

V gene TRBV9 combines with J gene TRBJ2-3; D gene uncertain. From germline, CDR1 is SGDLS and CDR2 YYNGEE. CDR3 size: 16 residues. V lost 0 bases and J 2 bases, leaving 13 bases between the germline ends. This chain's CDR3 is CASSVGLSEFTDTQYF. CDR3 DNA sequence: TGTGCCAGCAGCGTAGGACTCTCTGAATTCACAGATACGCAGTATTTT.

The chain employs TRBV7-9 and TRBJ2-2; TRBD2 aligns across 10 bases. The CDR3 consists of 15 residues. Germline V lookup: CDR1 SEHNR, CDR2 FQNEAQ (reference sequence). Trimming took 6 bases from V and 7 from J; bases not matched to a gene: 8. In nucleotides, the CDR3 is TGTGCCAGCAGGCACCTAGCGGGAGTAATCGGGGAGCTGTTTTTT. It codes for CASRHLAGVIGELFF.

This clone was observed once. This sequence joins TRBV28 and TRBJ2-7; 8 nucleotides agree with TRBD1. Germline V lookup: CDR1 MDHEN, CDR2 SYDVKM. This CDR3 has 13 amino acids. J gave up 3 bases and V 6 bases, and 4 bases lay outside the gene matches. The CDR3: CASSRTGGYEQYF. The CDR3 DNA follows: TGTGCCAGCAGCCGAACAGGGGGCTACGAGCAGTACTTC.

This rearrangement joins TRBV5-5 to TRBJ2-7, with D possibly being TRBD2 (5 bases). The CDR3 sequence is 15 residues long. The ends were cut back, 4 bases at V and 7 bases at J, with 21 bases in the middle. Germline V CDR1 and CDR2: SGHKS, YYEKEE (reference sequence). CDR3: CASSPAGTTLTEQYF. CDR3 DNA sequence: TGTGCCAGCAGCCCCGCGGGCACCACCTTGACGGAGCAGTACTTC.

The V gene is TRBV6-7, the J gene TRBJ1-6; the match to TRBD1 covers 10 bases. TRBV6-7 is marked as an open reading frame, function uncertain. The CDR3 contains 17 residues. J gave up 3 bases and V 5 bases, and 7 bases lay outside the gene matches. CDR3 DNA sequence: TGTGCCAGCAGTCCTGGGACAGGGGCCATCTATAATTCACCCCTCCACTTT. Its translation is CASSPGTGAIYNSPLHF.

The chain couples TRBV25-1 to TRBJ2-7; D ambiguous. Trimming stripped 7 bases from V and 8 bases from J, with 15 bases between. Germline CDR1 reads MGHDK; CDR2 reads SYGVNS. The CDR3 has 12 residues. The CDR3: CASTDGSKKQYF. DNA of the CDR3: TGTGCCAGCACCGATGGTAGTAAGAAGCAGTACTTC.